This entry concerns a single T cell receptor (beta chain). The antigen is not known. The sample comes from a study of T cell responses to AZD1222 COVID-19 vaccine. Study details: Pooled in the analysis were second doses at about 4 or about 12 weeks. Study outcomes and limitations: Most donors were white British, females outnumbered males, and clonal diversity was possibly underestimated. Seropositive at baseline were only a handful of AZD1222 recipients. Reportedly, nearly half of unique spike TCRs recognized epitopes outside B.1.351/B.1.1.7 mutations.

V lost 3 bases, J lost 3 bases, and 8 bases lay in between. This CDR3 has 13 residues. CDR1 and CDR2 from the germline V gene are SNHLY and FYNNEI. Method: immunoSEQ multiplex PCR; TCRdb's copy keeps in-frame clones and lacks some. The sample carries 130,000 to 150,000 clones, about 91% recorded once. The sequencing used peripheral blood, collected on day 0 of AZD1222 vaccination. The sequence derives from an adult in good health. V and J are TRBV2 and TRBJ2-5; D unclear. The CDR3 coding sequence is TGTGCCAGCAGTGAGTACGAGAAAGAGACCCAGTACTTC. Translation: CASSEYEKETQYF.